A selection of T cell receptor beta chains follows, all from one sample in a study of identical twins. One entry per CDR3 protein results from TCRdb running MiXCR on the 5' RACE reads. The sample includes 1.5 million to 2 million distinct CDR3 sequences, about 32% of them seen just once. Sequencing used cord blood. All receptors derive from a newborn girl in good health. Each CDR3 is given with its conserved first and last residue. The D gene is left open where the match is weak. Only some rows state a clone size, as once, few, many or a class for expanded clones.

CDR3aa: CASSLTGAETQYF; CDR3nt: TGCGCCAGCAGCTTGACGGGAGCAGAGACCCAGTACTTC; abundance: many; len: 13; j_gene: TRBJ2-5; v_gene: TRBV5-1; d_gene: -
CDR3aa: CASRPTGTSGRNEQFF; CDR3nt: TGTGCCAGCAGACCGACCGGGACTAGCGGGAGAAATGAGCAGTTCTTC; abundance: -; len: 16; j_gene: TRBJ2-1; v_gene: TRBV7-2; d_gene: TRBD2
CDR3aa: CASSQESPSNEQFF; CDR3nt: TGCGCCAGCAGCCAAGAATCGCCTAGCAATGAGCAGTTCTTC; abundance: -; len: 14; j_gene: TRBJ2-1; v_gene: TRBV4-1; d_gene: -
CDR3aa: CSGGGAAEAFF; CDR3nt: TGCAGTGGTGGGGGGGCGGCTGAAGCTTTCTTT; abundance: -; len: 11; j_gene: TRBJ1-1; v_gene: TRBV20-1; d_gene: -
CDR3aa: CASSYSNRVAKLFF; CDR3nt: TGTGCCAGCAGTTACTCGAACAGGGTCGCGAAACTGTTTTTT; abundance: -; len: 14; j_gene: TRBJ1-4; v_gene: TRBV6-5; d_gene: -
CDR3aa: CAWTGLAGYNEQYF; CDR3nt: TGTGCCTGGACGGGGCTAGCGGGTTACAATGAGCAGTACTTC; abundance: -; len: 14; j_gene: TRBJ2-5; v_gene: TRBV30; d_gene: TRBD2
CDR3aa: CASSFQGQGGYTF; CDR3nt: TGCGCCAGCAGCTTTCAGGGACAAGGAGGCTACACCTTC; abundance: few; len: 13; j_gene: TRBJ1-2; v_gene: TRBV5-1; d_gene: -
CDR3aa: CATSRVGDNYGYTF; CDR3nt: TGTGCCACCAGCAGAGTGGGGGATAACTATGGCTACACCTTC; abundance: -; len: 14; j_gene: TRBJ1-2; v_gene: TRBV15; d_gene: -
CDR3aa: CASSQESQGHQPQHF; CDR3nt: TGCGCCAGCAGCCAAGAGTCGCAGGGCCATCAGCCCCAGCATTTT; abundance: -; len: 15; j_gene: TRBJ1-5; v_gene: TRBV4-1; d_gene: -
CDR3aa: CASGESTKYQETQYF; CDR3nt: TGCGCCAGCGGTGAGTCCACCAAGTACCAAGAGACCCAGTACTTC; abundance: -; len: 15; j_gene: TRBJ2-5; v_gene: TRBV10-1; d_gene: -
CDR3aa: CASSVGVSYNSPLHF; CDR3nt: TGTGCCAGCAGCGTAGGGGTCTCCTATAATTCACCCCTCCACTTT; abundance: few; len: 15; j_gene: TRBJ1-6; v_gene: TRBV9; d_gene: -
CDR3aa: CASSPLGSFNTEAFF; CDR3nt: TGTGCCAGCAGCCCCCTCGGGTCCTTCAACACTGAAGCTTTCTTT; abundance: -; len: 15; j_gene: TRBJ1-1; v_gene: TRBV11-2; d_gene: -
CDR3aa: CASKEGDTEAFF; CDR3nt: TGCGCCAGCAAGGAAGGGGACACTGAAGCTTTCTTT; abundance: -; len: 12; j_gene: TRBJ1-1; v_gene: TRBV10-2; d_gene: -
CDR3aa: CSLTEGGDTQYF; CDR3nt: TGCAGCCTGACCGAAGGGGGAGATACGCAGTATTTT; abundance: -; len: 12; j_gene: TRBJ2-3; v_gene: TRBV29-1; d_gene: -
CDR3aa: CASSKQGASQETQYF; CDR3nt: TGTGCCAGCAGTAAACAGGGGGCCTCTCAAGAGACCCAGTACTTC; abundance: few; len: 15; j_gene: TRBJ2-5; v_gene: TRBV6-5; d_gene: TRBD1
CDR3aa: CASSHRPGNYGYTF; CDR3nt: TGTGCCAGCAGCCATCGGCCAGGGAACTATGGCTACACCTTC; abundance: few; len: 14; j_gene: TRBJ1-2; v_gene: TRBV11-2; d_gene: -
CDR3aa: CASSSRQGHGYTF; CDR3nt: TGTGCCAGCAGCTCGCGACAGGGGCACGGCTACACCTTC; abundance: -; len: 13; j_gene: TRBJ1-2; v_gene: TRBV13; d_gene: TRBD1
CDR3aa: CASRVGLAGKNIQYF; CDR3nt: TGTGCCAGCAGGGTGGGACTAGCGGGGAAAAACATTCAGTACTTC; abundance: few; len: 15; j_gene: TRBJ2-4; v_gene: TRBV6-6; d_gene: TRBD2
CDR3aa: CASSLRTTPGSGYTF; CDR3nt: TGTGCCAGCAGCTTACGAACGACTCCAGGGAGTGGCTACACCTTC; abundance: -; len: 15; j_gene: TRBJ1-2; v_gene: TRBV7-2; d_gene: -
CDR3aa: CSVGQGGSLRMNTEAFF; CDR3nt: TGCAGCGTGGGACAGGGCGGGAGCCTAAGGATGAACACTGAAGCTTTCTTT; abundance: few; len: 17; j_gene: TRBJ1-1; v_gene: TRBV29-1; d_gene: TRBD1
CDR3aa: CASSQVDSNEQFF; CDR3nt: TGTGCCAGCAGCCAAGTCGACTCTAATGAGCAGTTCTTC; abundance: few; len: 13; j_gene: TRBJ2-1; v_gene: TRBV3-1; d_gene: -
CDR3aa: CASSQDLVNGYTF; CDR3nt: TGCGCCAGCAGCCAAGATCTGGTGAATGGCTACACCTTC; abundance: -; len: 13; j_gene: TRBJ1-2; v_gene: TRBV4-1; d_gene: -
CDR3aa: CASSLEGTRAEEQFF; CDR3nt: TGCGCCAGCAGCCTGGAAGGGACTAGAGCGGAGGAGCAGTTCTTC; abundance: -; len: 15; j_gene: TRBJ2-1; v_gene: TRBV5-1; d_gene: TRBD2
CDR3aa: CSPKVAGASETQYF; CDR3nt: TGCAGCCCCAAGGTAGCGGGAGCGTCAGAGACCCAGTACTTC; abundance: -; len: 14; j_gene: TRBJ2-5; v_gene: TRBV20-1; d_gene: TRBD2
CDR3aa: CASSLKSGTGGYEQYF; CDR3nt: TGCGCCAGCAGCCTAAAATCCGGGACAGGGGGGTACGAGCAGTACTTC; abundance: few; len: 16; j_gene: TRBJ2-7; v_gene: TRBV5-1; d_gene: TRBD1
CDR3aa: CASSLVLGSADTQYF; CDR3nt: TGTGCCAGCAGCTTAGTGCTAGGGAGTGCAGATACGCAGTATTTT; abundance: few; len: 15; j_gene: TRBJ2-3; v_gene: TRBV7-2; d_gene: -
CDR3aa: CASSFTHRDFNTGELFF; CDR3nt: TGTGCCAGCAGCTTTACCCACCGGGACTTCAACACCGGGGAGCTGTTTTTT; abundance: -; len: 17; j_gene: TRBJ2-2; v_gene: TRBV7-9; d_gene: -
CDR3aa: CASSQATSGGYYEQYF; CDR3nt: TGTGCCAGCAGCCAGGCCACTAGCGGGGGGTACTACGAGCAGTACTTC; abundance: -; len: 16; j_gene: TRBJ2-7; v_gene: TRBV4-2; d_gene: TRBD2
CDR3aa: CSASRTSGAYNEQFF; CDR3nt: TGCAGTGCTAGCCGGACTAGCGGAGCTTACAATGAGCAGTTCTTC; abundance: -; len: 15; j_gene: TRBJ2-1; v_gene: TRBV20-1; d_gene: TRBD2
CDR3aa: CSAHSPTNEKLFF; CDR3nt: TGCAGTGCGCACAGTCCAACTAATGAAAAACTGTTTTTT; abundance: -; len: 13; j_gene: TRBJ1-4; v_gene: TRBV20-1; d_gene: -
CDR3aa: CSASDRSSGNTIYF; CDR3nt: TGCAGTGCTAGCGACAGGAGCTCTGGAAACACCATATATTTT; abundance: -; len: 14; j_gene: TRBJ1-3; v_gene: TRBV20-1; d_gene: -
CDR3aa: CSASPVRGKNIQYF; CDR3nt: TGCAGTGCTAGTCCTGTACGGGGCAAAAACATTCAGTACTTC; abundance: -; len: 14; j_gene: TRBJ2-4; v_gene: TRBV20-1; d_gene: -
CDR3aa: CASSLVSPSYEQYF; CDR3nt: TGTGCCAGCAGCTTAGTCTCGCCCTCCTACGAGCAGTACTTC; abundance: -; len: 14; j_gene: TRBJ2-7; v_gene: TRBV11-3; d_gene: -
CDR3aa: CASSASSGGPSTDTQYF; CDR3nt: TGTGCCAGCAGCGCTAGTTCGGGGGGCCCCAGCACAGATACGCAGTATTTT; abundance: few; len: 17; j_gene: TRBJ2-3; v_gene: TRBV9; d_gene: -
CDR3aa: CSAQDRGNTEAFF; CDR3nt: TGCAGTGCACAGGACAGGGGGAACACTGAAGCTTTCTTT; abundance: few; len: 13; j_gene: TRBJ1-1; v_gene: TRBV20-1; d_gene: TRBD1
CDR3aa: CASRHITRDEQFF; CDR3nt: TGTGCCAGCAGGCATATCACGCGGGATGAGCAGTTCTTC; abundance: many; len: 13; j_gene: TRBJ2-1; v_gene: TRBV13; d_gene: -
CDR3aa: CASTPTRTSGTYEQYF; CDR3nt: TGTGCCAGCACTCCCACCAGGACTAGCGGAACCTACGAGCAGTACTTC; abundance: many; len: 16; j_gene: TRBJ2-7; v_gene: TRBV2; d_gene: TRBD2
CDR3aa: CASTQGTSGSYEQYF; CDR3nt: TGTGCCAGCACCCAGGGGACTAGCGGCTCCTACGAGCAGTACTTC; abundance: few; len: 15; j_gene: TRBJ2-7; v_gene: TRBV4-2; d_gene: TRBD2
CDR3aa: CSVKKDSRADTQYF; CDR3nt: TGCAGCGTAAAGAAGGACAGTAGGGCAGATACGCAGTATTTT; abundance: -; len: 14; j_gene: TRBJ2-3; v_gene: TRBV29-1; d_gene: -
CDR3aa: CASSFIGMNTGAFF; CDR3nt: TGTGCCAGCAGTTTCATCGGGATGAACACTGGAGCTTTCTTT; abundance: -; len: 14; j_gene: TRBJ1-1; v_gene: TRBV28; d_gene: -
CDR3aa: CASSRRGGAGDIQYF; CDR3nt: TGCGCCAGCAGCCGTCGTGGGGGGGCTGGGGACATTCAGTACTTC; abundance: -; len: 15; j_gene: TRBJ2-4; v_gene: TRBV5-1; d_gene: -
CDR3aa: CASSNRLLSGANVLTF; CDR3nt: TGTGCCAGCAGTAACCGACTCCTCTCTGGGGCCAACGTCCTGACTTTC; abundance: many; len: 16; j_gene: TRBJ2-6; v_gene: TRBV12-3/TRBV12-4; d_gene: -
CDR3aa: CASDRDDYEKLFF; CDR3nt: TGTGCCAGCGACCGGGACGATTATGAAAAACTGTTTTTT; abundance: -; len: 13; j_gene: TRBJ1-4; v_gene: TRBV28; d_gene: -
CDR3aa: CASSTHIQGNGYTF; CDR3nt: TGTGCCAGCAGCACTCATATACAGGGGAATGGCTACACCTTC; abundance: -; len: 14; j_gene: TRBJ1-2; v_gene: TRBV14; d_gene: TRBD1
CDR3aa: CASSLEALNEQYF; CDR3nt: TGTGCCAGCAGCTTAGAGGCTTTGAACGAGCAGTACTTC; abundance: -; len: 13; j_gene: TRBJ2-7; v_gene: TRBV7-2; d_gene: -
CDR3aa: CASSGKASSYNEQFF; CDR3nt: TGTGCCAGCAGTGGGAAAGCTTCCTCCTACAATGAGCAGTTCTTC; abundance: -; len: 15; j_gene: TRBJ2-1; v_gene: TRBV6-1; d_gene: -
CDR3aa: CSATLDTNQPQHF; CDR3nt: TGCAGTGCTACCCTGGACACTAATCAGCCCCAGCATTTT; abundance: -; len: 13; j_gene: TRBJ1-5; v_gene: TRBV20-1; d_gene: -
CDR3aa: CASSLEKAGTDTQYF; CDR3nt: TGTGCCAGCAGCTTAGAGAAGGCAGGCACAGATACGCAGTATTTT; abundance: -; len: 15; j_gene: TRBJ2-3; v_gene: TRBV11-2; d_gene: -
CDR3aa: CASSLHSPLHF; CDR3nt: TGTGCCAGCAGTTTACATTCACCCCTCCACTTT; abundance: many; len: 11; j_gene: TRBJ1-6; v_gene: TRBV28; d_gene: -
CDR3aa: CASSLMAAGPQHF; CDR3nt: TGTGCCAGCAGCTTAATGGCCGCCGGCCCCCAGCATTTT; abundance: -; len: 13; j_gene: TRBJ1-5; v_gene: TRBV7-9; d_gene: -
CDR3aa: CSARRVKKLAGEDYNEQFF; CDR3nt: TGCAGTGCTAGACGGGTCAAAAAGCTAGCGGGGGAAGACTACAATGAGCAGTTCTTC; abundance: -; len: 19; j_gene: TRBJ2-1; v_gene: TRBV20-1; d_gene: TRBD2
CDR3aa: CASSSLPPGQGNYGYTF; CDR3nt: TGCGCCAGCAGCTCCTTACCCCCGGGACAGGGGAACTATGGCTACACCTTC; abundance: few; len: 17; j_gene: TRBJ1-2; v_gene: TRBV5-1; d_gene: TRBD1
CDR3aa: CASSSDSPLVLSTDTQYF; CDR3nt: TGTGCCAGCAGCTCAGACAGTCCTTTGGTCCTTAGCACAGATACGCAGTATTTT; abundance: -; len: 18; j_gene: TRBJ2-3; v_gene: TRBV7-9; d_gene: -
CDR3aa: CASSLSGTQYF; CDR3nt: TGTGCCAGCAGTTTATCAGGGACCCAGTACTTC; abundance: many; len: 11; j_gene: TRBJ2-5; v_gene: TRBV7-2; d_gene: -
CDR3aa: CSASPRDRETQYF; CDR3nt: TGCAGTGCTAGTCCCCGGGACAGGGAGACCCAGTACTTC; abundance: -; len: 13; j_gene: TRBJ2-5; v_gene: TRBV20-1; d_gene: TRBD1
CDR3aa: CASSLILLRGPSYNEQFF; CDR3nt: TGTGCCAGCAGCTTGATACTTTTAAGGGGCCCCTCCTACAATGAGCAGTTCTTC; abundance: few; len: 18; j_gene: TRBJ2-1; v_gene: TRBV5-6; d_gene: -
CDR3aa: CASRQDRDTEAFF; CDR3nt: TGCGCCAGCAGACAGGACAGAGACACTGAAGCTTTCTTT; abundance: few; len: 13; j_gene: TRBJ1-1; v_gene: TRBV10-2; d_gene: -